One T cell receptor beta chain is described in this entry. The table came from immunoSEQ multiplex PCR; TCRdb's copy has only in-frame clones and leaves some out. The table shows 55,000 to 75,000 clones, with about 86% occurring only once. The data derive from a study of blood T cell repertoires in COVID-19. V was trimmed by 2 bases and J by 10 bases, leaving 15 bases between them. The CDR3 has 14 amino acids. Germline V gene lookup returns CDR1 MNHNS and CDR2 SASEGT. Material for sequencing was peripheral blood. This receptor was obtained from a middle-aged man with acute or convalescent COVID-19. The chain couples TRBV6-1 to TRBJ2-1; D is possibly TRBD1 (6 bases). The CDR3 loop reads CASSEKIQGWEQFF. In nucleotides, the CDR3 is TGTGCCAGCAGTGAAAAAATACAGGGATGGGAGCAGTTCTTC.